Below are 26 T cell receptor beta chains sequenced from a single sample in a study of a mutant IDH1 vaccine in newly diagnosed glioma. Assay used: immunoSEQ multiplex PCR; TCRdb lists only in-frame clones, some missing. The repertoire consists of some 54,000 clones, with around nine tenths occurring once and the leading ten covering approximately 2.5%. No antigen is known for these receptors. The sample's time point: week 11, during vaccination. It was 300 ug of mutant IDH1 20-mer peptide that made up each vaccine dose, given with topical imiquimod. The specimen was PBMCs, collected from a glioma patient whose treatment included an IDH1 peptide vaccine. The receptors stem from a man aged 45 to 65 with glioma.

This clone occurred once. The J gene is TRBJ2-1, the V gene TRBV29-1; 9 positions match TRBD1. The ends lost 3 bases at V and 7 bases at J; junction bases unmatched: 10. Germline loops: CDR1 SQVTM, CDR2 ANQGSEA. The CDR3 is 15 amino acids. CDR3 nucleotides: TGCAGCGTTGAGGGGGACAGGGAACTGGTAAATGAGCAGTTCTTC. The encoded protein is CSVEGDRELVNEQFF.

This sequence joins TRBV7-2 and TRBJ2-3; weak D call: TRBD2 (5 bases). The V gene's germline CDR1 is SGHTA and CDR2 FQGNSA. The CDR3 consists of 13 residues. Trimming stripped 3 bases from V and 4 bases from J, with 8 bases between. The CDR3 DNA sequence: TGTGCCAGCAGCTTGAGGGTGGCAGATACGCAGTATTTT. Its protein product is CASSLRVADTQYF.

The chain couples TRBV10-3 to TRBJ2-4; either TRBD1 or TRBD2 may supply D (7 bases each). The V end lost 4 bases, the J end lost 3 bases, and 22 bases lay between the germline ends. Germline assignment: CDR1 ENHRY and CDR2 SYGVKD. The length of the CDR3 is 18 residues. CDR3 DNA sequence: TGTGCCATCAGTGGCGGGGAGGGAACCGGGACAGTCAAAAACATTCAGTACTTC. It yields the protein CAISGGEGTGTVKNIQYF.

The J gene is TRBJ2-5, the V gene TRBV15; 9 bases match TRBD1. The CDR3 consists of 16 residues. CDR1 is LNHNV and CDR2 is YYDKDF in the germline V gene (reference sequence). The ends lost 1 base at V and 0 bases at J; junction bases unmatched: 3. DNA of the CDR3: TGTGCCACCAGCAGAGGACAGGGGGGGGACCAAGAGACCCAGTACTTC. It specifies CATSRGQGGDQETQYF.

The chain joins TRBV4-1 to TRBJ2-5, with 12 positions matching TRBD1. The CDR3 spans 17 residues. The germline V gene encodes CDR1 MGHRA and CDR2 YSYEKL. Germline trimming cut 1 base from V and 5 bases from J; bases unmatched to any gene: 8. The CDR3 nucleotides are TGCGCCAGCAGCCAAGGTTCCGGGACAGGGGGCTGGGAGACCCAGTACTTC. This encodes CASSQGSGTGGWETQYF.

The J gene is TRBJ1-3, the V gene TRBV15; tentatively, D is TRBD1 (5 bases). The CDR3 is 16 amino acids. Trimming cost V 5 bases and J 0 bases, with 14 bases left between them. In germline, CDR1 is LNHNV, CDR2 YYDKDF (reference sequence). DNA for the CDR3: TGTGCCACCAGCGGTAGAGGGACCAGCTCTGGAAACACCATATATTTT. It is translated as CATSGRGTSSGNTIYF.

V is TRBV5-1 and J is TRBJ2-7; TRBD1 is a possible D gene (6 bases). Trimming stripped 3 bases from V and 4 bases from J, with 14 bases between. The CDR3 runs 14 residues. From germline, CDR1 is SGHRS and CDR2 YFSETQ. The CDR3 DNA sequence: TGCGCCAGCAGCTCCGGGACAAATTTATACGAGCAGTACTTC. This encodes CASSSGTNLYEQYF.

This rearrangement joins TRBV28 to TRBJ1-5, with D unclear. Germline values: CDR1 MDHEN, CDR2 SYDVKM. Deletions cut 6 bases from V and 4 bases from J, with 10 bases between. CDR3 length equals 13 residues. The CDR3 DNA is TGTGCCAGCAGGGCACAGATTAATCAGCCCCAGCATTTT. Its protein product is CASRAQINQPQHF. The complete variable domain, with remaining parts taken from reference TRBV28 and TRBJ1-5, reads DVKVTQSSRYLVKRTGEKVFLECVQDMDHENMFWYRQDPGLGLRLIYFSYDVKMKEKGDIPEGYSVSREKKERFSLILESASTNQTSMYLCASRAQINQPQHFGDGTRLSIL.

The rearrangement joins TRBV4-2 to TRBJ2-7, with D perhaps TRBD2 (6 bases). The CDR3 spans 14 residues. Per germline, CDR1 LGHNA and CDR2 YNFKEQ. With 4 bases removed from V and 1 base from J, the gap between germline ends came to 11 bases. CDR3 nucleotide sequence: TGTGCCAGCAGCCCGGGAGACTGGTCCTACGAGCAGTACTTC. This codes for CASSPGDWSYEQYF.

The chain carries TRBV19 and TRBJ2-7; 10 bases map to TRBD1. Germline CDR1 is LNHDA and CDR2 is SQIVND (reference sequence). The CDR3 covers 14 residues. Trimming cost V 6 bases and J 4 bases; bases outside gene matches: 6. As DNA, the CDR3 is TGTGCCAGTAGCCTACGGACAGGGGGTTACGAGCAGTACTTC. Protein: CASSLRTGGYEQYF.

The genes are TRBV9 and TRBJ2-1; 9 positions agree with TRBD2. The CDR3 consists of 14 residues. Germline loops: CDR1 SGDLS, CDR2 YYNGEE. Trimming cost V 2 bases and J 8 bases; bases outside gene matches: 5. The CDR3 region has the DNA TGTGCCAGCAGCGTCGGCGGGGGGGCCTATGAGCAGTTCTTC. Translating it yields CASSVGGGAYEQFF.

The CDR3 DNA follows: TGTGCCAGCGGACAGTTAAATGAAAAACTGTTTTTT. Protein: CASGQLNEKLFF. This chain connects TRBV28 to TRBJ1-4; D possibly corresponds to TRBD1 (6 bases). The CDR3 has 12 residues. Trimming shortened V by 8 bases and J by 5 bases, and 9 bases separated the two germline ends. The germline gives CDR1 MDHEN, CDR2 SYDVKM. The complete variable domain, with remaining parts taken from reference TRBV28 and TRBJ1-4, reads DVKVTQSSRYLVKRTGEKVFLECVQDMDHENMFWYRQDPGLGLRLIYFSYDVKMKEKGDIPEGYSVSREKKERFSLILESASTNQTSMYLCASGQLNEKLFFGSGTQLSVL.

The gene calls are TRBV2 and TRBJ1-1; D gene ambiguous. The ends were cut back, 6 bases at V and 1 base at J, with 12 bases in the middle. The CDR3 is made up of 14 amino acids. Per the germline V gene, CDR1 is SNHLY and CDR2 is FYNNEI. CDR3 nucleotide sequence: TGTGCCAGCAGGCCTCTGGGAGGGAACACTGAAGCTTTCTTT. It translates to CASRPLGGNTEAFF.

This clone appeared once. CDR3 loop: CASSPGQGSSYEQYF. CDR3 sequence (DNA): TGCGCCAGCAGCCCGGGACAGGGGTCATCCTACGAGCAGTACTTC. The J gene is TRBJ2-7, the V gene TRBV4-1; 10 positions match TRBD1. The CDR3 spans 15 residues. V trimming: 4 bases; J trimming: 1 base; junction bases outside the gene matches: 4. Germline CDR1 reads MGHRA; CDR2 reads YSYEKL.

The chain joins TRBV5-1 to TRBJ2-2; 9 bases align to TRBD2. J gave up 3 bases and V 4 bases, and 7 bases lay outside the gene matches. Germline V lookup: CDR1 SGHRS, CDR2 YFSETQ. This CDR3 spans 16 amino acids. In nucleotides, the CDR3 is TGCGCCAGCAGCGTGATAGCGGGAGACCACACCGGGGAGCTGTTTTTT. Its translation is CASSVIAGDHTGELFF. Full variable domain (missing parts from reference TRBV5-1 and TRBJ2-2): KAGVTQTPRYLIKTRGQQVTLSCSPISGHRSVSWYQQTPGQGLQFLFEYFSETQRNKGNFPGRFSGRQFSNSRSEMNVSTLELGDSALYLCASSVIAGDHTGELFFGEGSRLTVL.

There are a few counts of this clone. The chain joins TRBV21-1 to TRBJ2-7; TRBD1 was called by the table and not checked on the DNA. TRBV21-1 corresponds to a pseudogene. CDR3 length equals 13 residues. CDR3 protein: CASLPDRRREQYF. DNA for the CDR3: TGTGCCAGCTTACCGGACAGAAGGCGGGAGCAGTACTTC.

The chain uses TRBV9 and TRBJ2-7; 9 nucleotides align to TRBD1. V lost 3 bases and J lost 5; bases outside the gene matches: 3. CDR1 and CDR2 from the germline V gene are SGDLS and YYNGEE. CDR3 length: 13 residues. The CDR3 sequence: CASSAQGAHEQYF. Here the CDR3 DNA reads TGTGCCAGCAGCGCACAGGGGGCCCACGAGCAGTACTTC. The entire variable domain, with the rest obtained from reference TRBV9 and TRBJ2-7, is as follows: DSGVTQTPKHLITATGQRVTLRCSPRSGDLSVYWYQQSLDQGLQFLIQYYNGEERAKGNILERFSAQQFPDLHSELNLSSLELGDSALYFCASSAQGAHEQYFGPGTRLTVT.

The chain carries TRBV7-2 and TRBJ1-1, with 10 bases lining up with TRBD1. CDR1 is SGHTA, CDR2 FQGNSA, per germline. The CDR3 has 17 amino acids. V lost 7 bases to trimming and J lost 3 bases; unmatched junction nucleotides: 14. CDR3 in amino acids: CASIPGQGRHGDTEAFF. CDR3 nucleotide sequence: TGTGCCAGCATTCCGGGACAGGGGCGACACGGTGACACTGAAGCTTTCTTT.

V and J are TRBV7-2 and TRBJ1-1; D perhaps matches TRBD1 (5 bases). Germline assignment: CDR1 SGHTA and CDR2 FQGNSA. The CDR3 has 16 residues. Trimming removed 0 bases from V and 4 bases from J, with 15 bases in between. CDR3 bases: TGTGCCAGCAGCTTAGCGAACCAGGGTCTCGGCACTGAAGCTTTCTTT. This codes for CASSLANQGLGTEAFF.

This chain links TRBV7-3 with TRBJ2-7, with 11 bases aligning to TRBD2. Germline CDR1 is SGHTA and CDR2 is FQGTGA. The CDR3 loop spans 15 amino acids. The trim removed 3 bases at V and 2 bases at J, leaving 3 bases unmatched. The CDR3 DNA is TGTGCCAGCAGCTTGGGACTAGCGGCCACCTACGAGCAGTACTTC. It specifies CASSLGLAATYEQYF.

The chain has TRBV28 and TRBJ2-2; 8 bases align to TRBD1. The CDR3 contains 18 residues. Looked up from germline, CDR1 is MDHEN and CDR2 is SYDVKM. Trimming took 1 base from V and 4 from J; bases not matched to a gene: 11. CDR3 residues: CASSLSPGGPGITGELFF. CDR3 nucleotides: TGTGCCAGCAGTTTATCGCCAGGGGGCCCCGGAATCACCGGGGAGCTGTTTTTT.

V usage is TRBV15 and J usage is TRBJ2-5, with a tentative D call TRBD2 (6 bases). The CDR3 has 15 residues. CDR1 and CDR2 (germline): LNHNV, YYDKDF (reference sequence). V lost 1 base, J lost 8 bases, and 17 bases lay in between. The DNA of the CDR3 is TGTGCCACCAGCAGAGCCGAGGTAATAGCGGATACCCAGTACTTC. This sequence encodes CATSRAEVIADTQYF.

The J gene is TRBJ1-5, the V gene TRBV28; no reliable D call. CDR3 length equals 15 residues. V lost 2 bases and J lost 2, with 10 bases in between. Germline CDR1 is MDHEN and CDR2 is SYDVKM. CDR3 loop: CASSLVLTRNQPQHF. The CDR3 bases are TGTGCCAGCAGTTTAGTTTTGACACGCAATCAGCCCCAGCATTTT.

This chain joins TRBV5-1 and TRBJ2-7; possible D gene TRBD1, 5 bases. Germline V lookup: CDR1 SGHRS, CDR2 YFSETQ. V lost 4 bases, J lost 6 bases, and 23 bases lay in between. CDR3 length: 16 amino acids. The chain's CDR3 is CASSPQGTGNKGEQYF. In DNA, the CDR3 is TGCGCCAGCAGCCCCCAGGGTACGGGTAATAAAGGCGAGCAGTACTTC.

This clone has only one observation. J is TRBJ2-5 and V is TRBV4-1; 9 bases are shared with TRBD2. Germline assignment: CDR1 MGHRA and CDR2 YSYEKL. This CDR3 region has 17 residues. V was pared by 0 bases and J by 4 bases, with 9 bases of the junction left unmatched. Here the CDR3 DNA reads TGCGCCAGCAGCCAAGATCGGGCGGGAGGGCCCATAGAGACCCAGTACTTC. Amino acid sequence: CASSQDRAGGPIETQYF.

The rearrangement uses TRBV2 and TRBJ2-1; no clear D gene. V was cut by 7 bases and J by 10 bases, with 14 bases left in between. This CDR3 is 12 amino acids long. CDR1 is SNHLY, CDR2 FYNNEI, per germline. For the CDR3, the DNA is TGTGCCAGCATGGCTTCAGGCAGGGAGCAGTTCTTC. It is translated as CASMASGREQFF.